This T cell receptor (beta chain) was captured in a study of blood T cell repertoires in COVID-19. Followed over time, Seattle patients had been enrolled while infection was active. The CDR3 runs to 16 residues. The junction had 9 bases not matched to a gene; V was cut back by 2 bases and J by 8 bases. Germline V CDR1 and CDR2: WSHSY, SAAADI. TCRdb's copy holds only in-frame clones and misses some; the assay was immunoSEQ multiplex PCR. This table has fewer than 200,000 clones, less than 85% appearing once. This clone was counted between two and nine times. The rearrangement links TRBV10-2 to TRBJ1-6, with TRBD1 identical over 7 bases. Material: peripheral blood. The clonotype comes from a woman aged 35 to 49 with COVID-19, enrolled during active disease. DNA for the CDR3: TGCGCCAGCAGTGAGCCCGGAACAGGGGTCGATTCACCCCTCCACTTT. It yields the protein CASSEPGTGVDSPLHF.